In its sample, the clone carrying this TCR beta chain was seen a few times. Its antigen is not known. This entry is derived from a study of cytomegalovirus exposure and HLA in healthy donors. Study-level points and caveats: Overall, around 150 TCR beta chains were annotated as cytomegalovirus-associated. In a later analysis, the majority of CMV-associated beta chains seemingly showed HLA restriction.

With 5 bases removed from V and 3 bases from J, the gap between germline ends came to 16 bases. The CDR3 contains 15 residues. Germline assignment: CDR1 SNHLY and CDR2 FYNNEI. Primers: 60 Vbeta forward and 13 Jbeta reverse. Sequencing used immunoSEQ multiplex PCR; TCRdb keeps in-frame clones, though not all of them. The top ten hold about 1.3% of the sample, which has roughly 170,000 clones, 84% seen once. V gene TRBV2 combines with J gene TRBJ1-1, with D possibly TRBD1 on 6 matching bases. Input material: PBMCs. The TCR sequence derives from a girl aged 2-10 years in good health and CMV-seropositive. CDR3 region: CASSYITGLDTEAFF. The CDR3 DNA sequence: TGTGCCAGCAGTTATATTACAGGGTTGGACACTGAAGCTTTCTTT.